The clone carrying this T cell receptor (beta chain) appeared once. These data are taken from a study of response to subunit inactivated influenza vaccine. V gave up 1 base and J gave up 0 bases, with 13 bases separating them. Germline values: CDR1 DFQATT, CDR2 SNEGSKA (reference sequence). The CDR3 is 15 residues long. MiXCR, run by TCRdb on the RT-PCR reads, gives a single entry per CDR3 protein. The sample has under 200,000 distinct CDR3 sequences, over 9.5% seen once; the top ten hold about 29%. The sample was also reused in another study, on T cells expressing NK-cell markers. That paper notes: Making the TCR beta cDNA relied on 5'RACE template switching with UMIs. These clonotypes additionally ranked first within the CD3+CD56-NKG2C+ fraction of several donors. Whether expanded NKG2C+ T cell clones recognized HCMV stayed uncertain.

Sequencing was performed on CD8+ T cells sorted from PBMCs, taken 12 days after vaccination. V gene TRBV20-1 combines with J gene TRBJ2-7; possibly TRBD1 or TRBD2 for D (5 bases each). This TCR derives from a man in his fifties or sixties who received an inactivated influenza vaccine. The CDR3 DNA sequence: TGCAGTGCTAGAGGAGGGGCAGAAACCTCCTACGAGCAGTACTTC. Its translation: CSARGGAETSYEQYF.